This T cell receptor (beta chain) emerged from a study of blood T cell repertoires in COVID-19. On the study more broadly: Some COVID-19 samples were acute and others convalescent; all came from the United States, Italy and Spain. PBMCs, B-cell-depleted T cells, or T cells provided the cDNA or gDNA that made up the material.

CDR1 MNHEY and CDR2 SVGEGT come from the germline V gene. The CDR3 consists of 15 residues. Trimming removed 4 bases at V and 7 bases at J, with 17 bases between. Per the study methods: Reference gene primer amplification gave nucleated cell count estimates. Assay used: immunoSEQ multiplex PCR; TCRdb lists only in-frame clones, some missing. D and trimming come from the DNA, and the V and J calls and clone size come from that table. The sample yields under 250,000 clones, around 83% seen once. Sample: peripheral blood. The V and J genes are TRBV6-2 or TRBV6-3 and TRBJ1-5; maybe TRBD1 (6 bases). The TCR was taken from a human donor in a cohort sampled during active COVID-19. The DNA of the CDR3 is TGTGCCAGCAGTTTCACAGGGTCTGCAGGGCAGCCCCAGCATTTT. It yields the protein CASSFTGSAGQPQHF.